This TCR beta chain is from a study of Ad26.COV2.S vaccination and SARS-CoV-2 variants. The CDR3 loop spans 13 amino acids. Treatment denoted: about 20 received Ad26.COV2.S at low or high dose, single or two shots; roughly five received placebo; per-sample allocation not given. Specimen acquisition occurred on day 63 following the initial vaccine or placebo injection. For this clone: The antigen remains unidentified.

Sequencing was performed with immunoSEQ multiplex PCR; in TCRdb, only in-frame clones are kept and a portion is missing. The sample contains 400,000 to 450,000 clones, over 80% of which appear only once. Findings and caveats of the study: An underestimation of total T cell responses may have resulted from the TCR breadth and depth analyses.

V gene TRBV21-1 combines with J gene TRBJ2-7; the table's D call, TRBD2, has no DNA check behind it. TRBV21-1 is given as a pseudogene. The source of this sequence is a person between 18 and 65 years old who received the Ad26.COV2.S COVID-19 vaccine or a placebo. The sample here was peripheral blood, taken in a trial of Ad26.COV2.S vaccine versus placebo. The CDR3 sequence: CASSLRSSYEQYF. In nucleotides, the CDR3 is TGTGCCAGCAGCTTGCGTAGCTCCTACGAGCAGTACTTC.